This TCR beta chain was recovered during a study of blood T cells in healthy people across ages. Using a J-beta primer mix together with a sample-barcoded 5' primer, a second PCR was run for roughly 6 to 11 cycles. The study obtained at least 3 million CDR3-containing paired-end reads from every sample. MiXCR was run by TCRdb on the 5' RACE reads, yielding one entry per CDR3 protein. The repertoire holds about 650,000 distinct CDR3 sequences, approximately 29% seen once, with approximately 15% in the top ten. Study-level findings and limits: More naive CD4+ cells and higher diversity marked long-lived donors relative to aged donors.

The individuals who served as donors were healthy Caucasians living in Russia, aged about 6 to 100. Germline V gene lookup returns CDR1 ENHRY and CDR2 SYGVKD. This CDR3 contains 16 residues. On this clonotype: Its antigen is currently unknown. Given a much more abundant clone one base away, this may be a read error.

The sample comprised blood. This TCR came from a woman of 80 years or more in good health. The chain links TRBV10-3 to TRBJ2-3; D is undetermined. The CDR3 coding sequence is TGTGCCATCGGTGACTTGGTGGGAACTAGCACAGATACGCAGTATTTT. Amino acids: CAIGDLVGTSTDTQYF.